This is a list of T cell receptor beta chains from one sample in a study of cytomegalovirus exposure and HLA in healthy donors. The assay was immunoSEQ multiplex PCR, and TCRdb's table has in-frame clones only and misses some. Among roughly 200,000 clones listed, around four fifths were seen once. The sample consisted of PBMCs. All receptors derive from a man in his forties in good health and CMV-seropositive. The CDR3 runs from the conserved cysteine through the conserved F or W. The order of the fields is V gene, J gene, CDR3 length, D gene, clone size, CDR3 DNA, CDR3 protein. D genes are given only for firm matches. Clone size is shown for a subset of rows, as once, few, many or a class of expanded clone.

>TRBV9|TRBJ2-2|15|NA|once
TGTGCCAGCAGCGTAGGATATGGAGGGACCGGGGAGCTGTTTTTT
CASSVGYGGTGELFF
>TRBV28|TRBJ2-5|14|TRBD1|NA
TGTGCCAGCAGCCATCCCCGGGACAGGGCGACCCAGTACTTC
CASSHPRDRATQYF
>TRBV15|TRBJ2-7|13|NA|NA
TGTGCCACCAGCAGAGGTGATAGCTACGAGCAGTACTTC
CATSRGDSYEQYF
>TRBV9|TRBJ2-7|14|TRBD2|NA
TGTGCCAGCAGCCCACGGACTAGCTCCTACGAGCAGTACTTC
CASSPRTSSYEQYF
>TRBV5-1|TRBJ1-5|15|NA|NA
TGCGCCAGCAGCTTGACGGGAGACGACAATCAGCCCCAGCATTTT
CASSLTGDDNQPQHF
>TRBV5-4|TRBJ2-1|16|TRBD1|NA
TGTGCCAGCGAACCCGCCCCAGGGGGCCCTTACAATGAGCAGTTCTTC
CASEPAPGGPYNEQFF
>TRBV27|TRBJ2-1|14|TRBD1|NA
TGTGCCAGCAGTTATGGTACAGGGGGCAATGAGCAGTTCTTC
CASSYGTGGNEQFF
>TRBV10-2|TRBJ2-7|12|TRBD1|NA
TGCGCCAGCTCACAGGGGAACTACGAGCAGTACTTC
CASSQGNYEQYF
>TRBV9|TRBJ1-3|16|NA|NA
TGTGCCAGCAGCGTAGCATCGGGAGGGCCTGGAAACACCATATATTTT
CASSVASGGPGNTIYF
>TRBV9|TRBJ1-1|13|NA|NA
TGTGCCAGCAGCCCGGGATCAAACCCGGGGGCTTTCTTT
CASSPGSNPGAFF
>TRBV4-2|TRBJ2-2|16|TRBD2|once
TGTGCCAGTTTTCCCGGGGGAGGGCCCGGGACCGGGGAGCTGTTTTTT
CASFPGGGPGTGELFF
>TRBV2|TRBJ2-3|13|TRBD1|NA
TGTGCCAGCAGTGGGGACAGGGGAGGGACGCAGTATTTT
CASSGDRGGTQYF
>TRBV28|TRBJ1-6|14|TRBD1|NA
TGTGCCAGCAGTTTTAAGACAGGGGGATCACCCCTCCACTTT
CASSFKTGGSPLHF
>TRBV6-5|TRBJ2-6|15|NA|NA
TGTGCCAGCAGACGGCACCCCTCTGGGGCCAACGGCCTGACTTTC
CASRRHPSGANGLTF
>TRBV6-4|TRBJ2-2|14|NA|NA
TGTGCCAGCAGTGAACGAGCGGACACCGGGGAGCTGTTTTTT
CASSERADTGELFF